Below are 30 T cell receptor beta chains sequenced from a single sample in a study of blood T cell repertoires in COVID-19. The method was immunoSEQ multiplex PCR; TCRdb's version includes in-frame clones alone and lacks a portion of them. The table lists about 140,000 clones, about 88% of them singletons. Sequencing was done on a sample of peripheral blood. The source is a human donor in a cohort sampled during active COVID-19.

This clone was found once. The chain joins TRBV10-1 to TRBJ2-4; tentatively, D is TRBD1 (6 bases). Trimming left V 6 bases short and J 0 bases short, with 9 bases between. Germline-derived CDR1 and CDR2 are WNHNN and SYGVQD (reference sequence). The CDR3 length is 14 residues. The CDR3 loop is CASRDRLAKNIQYF. CDR3 DNA: TGCGCCAGCAGAGACAGGCTAGCCAAAAACATTCAGTACTTC.

The chain uses TRBV27 and TRBJ2-1; TRBD2 agrees at 8 bases. The CDR3 runs to 15 residues. V shed 2 bases and J 4 bases; nucleotides not matched to a gene: 4. Germline CDR1 is MNHEY and CDR2 is SMNVEV (reference sequence). For the CDR3, the DNA is TGTGCCAGCAGTTTAAATCCGGGAGGGTACAATGAGCAGTTCTTC. Residues: CASSLNPGGYNEQFF.

The chain links TRBV12-3 or TRBV12-4 to TRBJ2-1, with TRBD1 matching over 9 bases. The length of the CDR3 is 12 residues. After removal of 5 bases from V and 13 bases from J, the junction contained 6 bases not matched to a gene. The CDR3 here is CASSRQGVLQFF. CDR3 nucleotide sequence: TGTGCCAGCAGTCGACAGGGGGTACTTCAGTTCTTC.

The chain couples TRBV29-1 to TRBJ2-1; D is possibly TRBD1 (5 bases). This CDR3 region has 14 residues. Germline values: CDR1 SQVTM, CDR2 ANQGSEA. Between the trimmed V and J ends, which lost 7 bases and 8 bases, there was a span of 21 bases. CDR3 in amino acids: CSAINRGAMDEQFF. As DNA, the CDR3 is TGCAGCGCGATTAACCGTGGGGCTATGGATGAGCAGTTCTTC.

The V call is TRBV5-1, the J call TRBJ2-5; D is unclear. V was trimmed by 2 bases and J by 2 bases, leaving 7 bases between them. Germline values: CDR1 SGHRS, CDR2 YFSETQ. CDR3 size: 13 residues. This CDR3 reads CASSFDLQETQYF. CDR3 coding DNA: TGCGCCAGCAGCTTCGACTTACAAGAGACCCAGTACTTC.

The gene calls are TRBV28 and TRBJ2-7; TRBD1 aligns across 9 bases. The germline CDR1 and CDR2 sequences are MDHEN and SYDVKM. The CDR3 spans 17 residues. J lost 2 bases, V lost 6 bases, and 14 bases had no gene match. The DNA for the CDR3 is TGTGCCAGCAGAATTGGGGGGTCCGGACAGGGGACCTACGAGCAGTACTTC. Translated: CASRIGGSGQGTYEQYF.

The J gene is TRBJ1-4, the V gene TRBV27; no definite D call. In germline, CDR1 is MNHEY, CDR2 SMNVEV (reference sequence). This CDR3 spans 14 amino acids. Trimming left V 0 bases short and J 6 bases short, with 8 bases between. CDR3 loop: CASSLSGPDEKLFF. CDR3 DNA sequence: TGTGCCAGCAGTTTATCGGGCCCTGATGAAAAACTGTTTTTT.

The CDR3 region has the DNA TGTGCCAGCGATCTAGCGGGAGGGAACGAGCAGTACTTC. It yields the protein CASDLAGGNEQYF. The rearrangement joins TRBV21-1 to TRBJ2-7; TRBD2, as called in the table, went unchecked against the DNA. TRBV21-1 is annotated as a pseudogene. The CDR3 contains 13 residues.

The gene calls are TRBV9 and TRBJ1-5, with TRBD1 as a possible D gene (6 bases). Per germline, CDR1 SGDLS and CDR2 YYNGEE. This CDR3 comprises 14 residues. V was cut by 3 bases and J by 0 bases, with 7 bases left in between. The CDR3 DNA reads as TGTGCCAGCAGCGGGACAGATAGCAATCAGCCCCAGCATTTT. Amino acid sequence: CASSGTDSNQPQHF.

This clone was detected once. The chain recombines TRBV4-1 with TRBJ2-7, with D perhaps TRBD2 (6 bases). Trimming removed 0 bases from V and 7 bases from J, with 10 bases in between. Germline assignment: CDR1 MGHRA and CDR2 YSYEKL. There are 13 residues in the CDR3. CDR3 protein: CASSQEGGWEQYF. The CDR3, as DNA: TGCGCCAGCAGCCAAGAGGGGGGTTGGGAGCAGTACTTC.

The V and J genes are TRBV6-5 and TRBJ2-7; 10 nucleotides agree with TRBD2. CDR1 is MNHEY and CDR2 is SVGAGI in the germline V gene. Germline trimming cut 2 bases from V and 1 base from J; bases unmatched to any gene: 2. CDR3 length equals 15 residues. CDR3 in DNA: TGTGCCAGCAGTTACAAGCGGGGGGGTTCCTACGAGCAGTACTTC. It codes for CASSYKRGGSYEQYF.

This sequence joins TRBV18 and TRBJ1-5; the match to TRBD1 covers 8 bases. CDR1 is KGHSH, CDR2 LQKENI, per germline. The V gene end was trimmed by 8 bases and the J gene end by 9 bases; junction bases not matched to a gene: 9. The CDR3 has 13 residues. The chain's CDR3 is CASRGQGAVPQHF. The CDR3, as DNA: TGTGCCAGCCGGGGGCAGGGGGCCGTGCCCCAGCATTTT.

CDR3 region: CASSLTGPGGEQYF. In DNA, the CDR3 is TGTGCCAGCAGCTTAACCGGCCCAGGGGGCGAGCAGTACTTC. This chain links TRBV7-9 with TRBJ2-7, with TRBD1 matching over 7 bases. There are 14 residues in the CDR3. Trimming at V came to 2 bases and at J to 6 bases, leaving 7 bases not matched to a gene. Germline assignment: CDR1 SEHNR and CDR2 FQNEAQ (reference sequence).

This chain connects TRBV28 to TRBJ1-6, with D possibly being TRBD1 (5 bases). Deletions cut 3 bases from V and 8 bases from J, with 14 bases between. The CDR3 extends over 15 amino acids. The germline V gene encodes CDR1 MDHEN and CDR2 SYDVKM. The CDR3 protein is CASSFVSRAHSPLHF. In DNA form, the CDR3 reads TGTGCCAGCAGTTTTGTAAGCAGGGCCCATTCACCCCTCCACTTT.

V and J are TRBV6-5 and TRBJ2-1; D is possibly TRBD1 (6 bases). Trimming removed 4 bases from V and 7 bases from J, with 14 bases in between. The CDR3 contains 14 residues. Germline V gene lookup returns CDR1 MNHEY and CDR2 SVGAGI. This CDR3 reads CASSSPKQGNEQFF. In DNA, the CDR3 is TGTGCCAGCAGTTCGCCCAAACAGGGAAATGAGCAGTTCTTC.

Comments on this clone: It is unclear where the CDR3 begins or ends on the DNA, so no DNA is shown, and the CDR3 is as TCRdb lists it. This chain connects TRBV18 to TRBJ2-5; the table names TRBD2, a call not compared with the DNA. Germline CDR1 reads KGHSH; CDR2 reads LQKENI. The length of the CDR3 is 13 amino acids, counting both ends. CDR3 in amino acids: CASSPLERETQYF.

The CDR3 is CASSYRGSNTEAFF. The CDR3 DNA sequence: TGTGCCAGCAGTTATCGGGGGTCGAACACTGAAGCTTTCTTT. The rearrangement joins TRBV27 to TRBJ1-1; possibly TRBD1 for D (5 bases). Trimming removed 4 bases from V and 1 base from J, with 10 bases in between. Germline loops: CDR1 MNHEY, CDR2 SMNVEV (reference sequence). This CDR3 spans 14 amino acids.

The rearrangement joins TRBV9 to TRBJ2-1; D perhaps matches TRBD2 (6 bases). This CDR3 spans 15 amino acids. Germline assignment: CDR1 SGDLS and CDR2 YYNGEE. V was cut by 3 bases and J by 6 bases, with 16 bases left in between. CDR3 region: CASSASTSVSNEQFF. The DNA for the CDR3 is TGTGCCAGCAGCGCGTCGACTAGTGTTTCCAATGAGCAGTTCTTC.

This clone was picked up one time. This chain joins TRBV27 and TRBJ2-7; TRBD2 matches 10 bases. The CDR3 has 15 residues. V shed 6 bases and J 4 bases; nucleotides not matched to a gene: 9. Germline assignment: CDR1 MNHEY and CDR2 SMNVEV (reference sequence). CDR3: CASSSSGRAGYEQYF. In nucleotides, the CDR3 is TGTGCCAGCAGCTCGAGCGGGAGGGCCGGGTACGAGCAGTACTTC.

The V gene is TRBV5-8, the J gene TRBJ2-7; D perhaps matches TRBD1 (5 bases). Trimming stripped 1 base from V and 7 bases from J, with 12 bases between. Germline V CDR1 and CDR2: SGHTS, YDEGEE. The CDR3 extends over 13 amino acids. In DNA, the CDR3 is TGTGCCAGCAGCTTGAATCTAAGGGGAGAGCAGTACTTC. It yields the protein CASSLNLRGEQYF.

V usage is TRBV7-2 and J usage is TRBJ2-1; TRBD2 matches 9 bases. The CDR3 is made up of 17 amino acids. Per the germline V gene, CDR1 is SGHTA and CDR2 is FQGNSA. Trimming cost V 8 bases and J 0 bases; bases outside gene matches: 11. The CDR3 DNA reads as TGTGCCAGCCACGGGCTAGCGGGGTTCAGCTCCTACAATGAGCAGTTCTTC. It is translated as CASHGLAGFSSYNEQFF.

The chain carries TRBV6-5 and TRBJ1-5; weak D call: TRBD1 (5 bases). V lost 4 bases and J lost 11, with 9 bases in between. The germline V gene encodes CDR1 MNHEY and CDR2 SVGAGI. This CDR3 spans 11 amino acids. CDR3 nucleotide sequence: TGTGCCAGCAGTTCGGGGGAGTCCCAGCATTTT. It specifies CASSSGESQHF.

V usage is TRBV2 and J usage is TRBJ2-5, with 7 bases that match TRBD2. CDR3 length equals 13 residues. With V trimmed by 6 bases and J by 1 base, 2 bases remained unmatched. Germline V lookup: CDR1 SNHLY, CDR2 FYNNEI. CDR3 amino acids: CASRGTIQETQYF. The CDR3 nucleotides are TGTGCCAGCAGGGGGACTATCCAAGAGACCCAGTACTTC.

The genes are TRBV5-1 and TRBJ2-1, with 8 bases matching TRBD1. Germline CDR1 SGHRS, CDR2 YFSETQ. J lost 5 bases, V lost 4 bases, and 11 bases had no gene match. This CDR3 spans 16 amino acids. In nucleotides, the CDR3 is TGCGCCAGCAGCAGCAAGACAGGGGATGAGGACAATGAGCAGTTCTTC. Translating it yields CASSSKTGDEDNEQFF.

The V gene is TRBV11-2, the J gene TRBJ2-1, with 7 bases identical to TRBD1. Trimming at V came to 1 base and at J to 12 bases, leaving 6 bases not matched to a gene. This CDR3 comprises 13 residues. The germline CDR1 and CDR2 sequences are SGHAT and FQNNGV. CDR3 bases: TGTGCCAGCAGCTTAGGGACCGCAGGGGGGCAGTTCTTC. This translates into CASSLGTAGGQFF.

The chain carries TRBV18 and TRBJ2-7; TRBD1 might be the D (7 bases). The germline gives CDR1 KGHSH, CDR2 LQKENI. The germline V and J ends were trimmed by 2 bases and 1 base, with 12 bases remaining between them. This CDR3 has 15 amino acids. CDR3 protein: CASSPGGGASYEQYF. CDR3 in DNA: TGTGCCAGCTCACCAGGAGGGGGCGCTTCCTACGAGCAGTACTTC.

This clone was seen many times. The rearrangement joins TRBV5-1 to TRBJ2-3, with D tentatively TRBD2 (6 bases). Germline V gives CDR1 SGHRS, CDR2 YFSETQ. CDR3 length equals 13 residues. Trimming pared 4 bases from V and 6 bases from J, leaving 12 bases between. The CDR3 protein is CASSTRRADTQYF. In DNA form, the CDR3 reads TGCGCCAGCAGCACTAGGAGGGCTGATACGCAGTATTTT.

This sequence joins TRBV7-2 and TRBJ1-1, with 8 positions matching TRBD1. V was pared by 6 bases and J by 2 bases, with 2 bases of the junction left unmatched. Germline CDR1 SGHTA, CDR2 FQGNSA. This CDR3 is 13 amino acids long. This CDR3 is CASRGQANTEAFF. CDR3 coding DNA: TGTGCCAGCAGGGGACAGGCTAACACTGAAGCTTTCTTT.

The chain carries TRBV7-9 and TRBJ2-5; tentative D call: TRBD2 (6 bases). The V gene's germline CDR1 is SEHNR and CDR2 FQNEAQ (reference sequence). V lost 1 base and J 4 bases, leaving 22 bases between the germline ends. The CDR3 covers 18 residues. CDR3 DNA sequence: TGTGCCAGCAGCTTAGAGCATGTCCGGGACTTCACTGGAGAGACCCAGTACTTC. Its protein product is CASSLEHVRDFTGETQYF.

The rearrangement joins TRBV27 to TRBJ1-4; D is possibly TRBD1 (5 bases). Germline V gene lookup returns CDR1 MNHEY and CDR2 SMNVEV (reference sequence). The CDR3 has 13 amino acids. Trimming removed 2 bases from V and 5 bases from J, with 6 bases in between. The CDR3 coding sequence is TGTGCCAGCAGTTTAGGGGGGAATGAAAAACTGTTTTTT. Protein sequence: CASSLGGNEKLFF.